Below, 7 T cell receptor beta chains from the same sample are listed, as sequenced in a study of CD8 T cells in ankylosing spondylitis. TCRdb independently ran MiXCR on the 5' RACE reads; one entry per CDR3 protein. The sample lists about 24,000 distinct CDR3 sequences, about an eighth occurring once. The sample consisted of blood. These receptors came from a male donor with ankylosing spondylitis or in good health (not recorded which).

As concerns this clonotype: This may be a read error, as it is one base from a much larger clone. The rearrangement links TRBV21-1 to TRBJ2-2; TRBD1, the table's D call, was not compared with the DNA. TRBV21-1 is labeled a pseudogene. The CDR3 loop spans 13 amino acids. DNA for the CDR3: TGTGCCAGCCGGGGGCGGAGGGTCGGGGAGCTGCTTTTT. Encoded protein: CASRGRRVGELLF.

The chain links TRBV28 to TRBJ2-3; weak D call: TRBD2 (5 bases). Trimming stripped 6 bases from V and 10 bases from J, with 29 bases between. The CDR3 has 17 amino acids. Germline assignment: CDR1 MDHEN and CDR2 SYDVKM. The CDR3 DNA reads TGTGCCAGCAGCCCCCCCATTTGGCGGCCCACGTTCGGGGCGCAGTATTTT. Amino acids: CASSPPIWRPTFGAQYF.

There are many counts of this clonotype. The J gene is TRBJ2-7, the V gene TRBV28; TRBD1 agrees at 7 bases. Germline values: CDR1 MDHEN, CDR2 SYDVKM. The junction had 11 bases not matched to a gene; V was cut back by 5 bases and J by 7 bases. The CDR3 extends over 14 amino acids. The CDR3 DNA sequence: TGTGCCAGCAGTCCCCGGGACAGCGGCAGGGAGCAGTACTTC. This gives the protein CASSPRDSGREQYF.

This clonotype was seen ten or more times. V is TRBV5-1 and J is TRBJ2-1, with 8 bases fitting TRBD2. This CDR3 contains 13 residues. Germline CDR1 is SGHRS and CDR2 is YFSETQ. The V segment lost 5 bases and the J segment 7 bases; nucleotides outside the gene matches: 5. The CDR3 bases are TGCGCCAGCAGTTTCAGCGGGAGTAATGAGCAGTTCTTC. Protein product: CASSFSGSNEQFF. Together with reference TRBV5-1 and TRBJ2-1, the CDR3 gives the full variable domain: KAGVTQTPRYLIKTRGQQVTLSCSPISGHRSVSWYQQTPGQGLQFLFEYFSETQRNKGNFPGRFSGRQFSNSRSEMNVSTLELGDSALYLCASSFSGSNEQFFGPGTRLTVL.

This clonotype was seen more than once but under ten times. The chain uses TRBV5-1 and TRBJ2-5, with 7 bases fitting TRBD1. CDR3 length equals 14 residues. Trimming removed 1 base from V and 5 bases from J; junction bases left unmatched: 5. The germline V gene encodes CDR1 SGHRS and CDR2 YFSETQ. CDR3 protein: CASSLMDRRETQYF. CDR3 nucleotide sequence: TGCGCCAGCAGCTTGATGGACAGGAGGGAGACCCAGTACTTC. The full variable domain, rest sourced from reference TRBV5-1 and TRBJ2-5, is KAGVTQTPRYLIKTRGQQVTLSCSPISGHRSVSWYQQTPGQGLQFLFEYFSETQRNKGNFPGRFSGRQFSNSRSEMNVSTLELGDSALYLCASSLMDRRETQYFGPGTRLLVL.

This chain links TRBV4-2 with TRBJ2-3, with D perhaps TRBD1 or TRBD2 (6 bases each). Trimming removed 2 bases at V and 3 bases at J, with 12 bases between. This CDR3 region has 15 residues. The germline CDR1 and CDR2 sequences are LGHNA and YNFKEQ. The CDR3 DNA reads TGTGCCAGCAGCCAACCGGGGGCCGGTACAGATACGCAGTATTTT. Encoded protein: CASSQPGAGTDTQYF.

This clonotype occurred many times. The chain joins TRBV4-2 to TRBJ2-3, with a possible D match to TRBD2 (5 bases). The germline CDR1 and CDR2 sequences are LGHNA and YNFKEQ. There are 15 residues in the CDR3. V dropped 4 bases and J dropped 3 bases, with 14 bases sitting between them. CDR3 amino acids: CASSREQSRTDTQYF. CDR3 in DNA: TGTGCCAGCAGCCGGGAGCAGTCCAGGACAGATACGCAGTATTTT.